This T cell receptor beta chain was retrieved from a study of cytomegalovirus exposure and HLA in healthy donors (dated by TCRdb to about 2017). Background on the whole study: A later analysis indicated that the 110 or so validation repertoires were generated on the platform also employed for the roughly 720 repertoires of the first cohort. The study aimed to test whether cataloging public T cell receptors could reveal signatures of past pathogen exposure. In addition to the first cohort of roughly 700 subjects, a separate validation cohort of approximately 110 different subjects was used. To predict cytomegalovirus infection status, the study combined high-throughput TCR immunosequencing, statistical association of individual TCRs with disease status, and machine learning.

Here is what the overall study found, with its caveats: The study gave a list of 150 to 200 TCR beta chains associated with cytomegalovirus. In vitro tests confirmed that a few of the cytomegalovirus-associated TCR beta chains recognize cytomegalovirus antigens. Most TCR sequences were seen in very few donors, while some public TCRs were found in many individuals. In both the original and validation cohorts, the classifier was reported to diagnose cytomegalovirus status with high specificity and sensitivity. All 110 or so repertoires were used to score co-occurrence in the validation cohort in a later analysis, because that analysis had no HLA typing for the cohort. According to the authors, the approach could potentially be generalized to other disease states and immunological phenotypes. Of the cluster scores, about 94% were above 0 in a later analysis, which found that TCRs clustered in the first cohort also tended to co-occur in the 90 to 150 validation repertoires.

The donors belonged to the validation cohort of around 110 subjects, which was separate from the roughly 680-subject first cohort. Taken from the germline V gene, the CDR1 and CDR2 loops are MNHNS and SASEGT. V was cut back by 5 bases and J by 9 bases, leaving a gap of 20 bases between them. The cysteine opens and the phenylalanine closes a CDR3 of 15 amino acids. Only the CDR3 region is kept as DNA, spanning 45 bases read in frame from base 1. With regard to this clone: The target of this receptor is not known. Base qualities are not provided; no much larger clone lies one nucleotide away.

The method behind the library was the immunoSEQ multiplex PCR assay. On the study's bioinformatics: A statistical classification framework was built to diagnose cytomegalovirus status from the catalog of TCR beta chain sequences. TCRdb provides this immuneACCESS table in a form limited to in-frame rearrangements. Some clones are lacking; in checked studies, under half of them reflect an unresolved V gene, and why the rest are absent is not known. V, J and clone size are taken as reported in that table, and D and trimming were inferred from the DNA itself. The sample table contains some 340,000 clones; only one count was recorded for about nine tenths of them. Over 1% of the sample is held by the ten biggest clonotypes.

This TCR was recovered from a woman in her twenties or thirties in good health and CMV-seropositive. The receptor chain draws on TRBV6-1 and TRBJ1-5; D gene: possibly TRBD1, on 6 matching bases. Input material: PBMCs. The CDR3 is CASSSGGAGLRPQHF. The sequenced DNA is TGTGCCAGCAGTTCCGGGGGGGCAGGGTTAAGGCCCCAGCATTTT.